This T cell receptor (beta chain) was captured by sequencing in a study of technical replicates of blood from several donors. Generated by immunoSEQ multiplex PCR, the TCRdb table keeps only in-frame clones and is missing some. The data show 90,000 to 100,000 clones, about 94% seen once. CDR3 size: 12 residues. Germline V CDR1 and CDR2: MNHEY, SMNVEV (reference sequence). V was cut by 9 bases and J by 4 bases, with 12 bases left in between. Sequencing was performed on T cells isolated from PBMCs. J is TRBJ1-1 and V is TRBV27, with D possibly TRBD1 on 5 matching bases. This receptor was taken from a human donor in good health. The CDR3 region is CASGHLITEAFF. CDR3 nucleotides: TGTGCCAGTGGACACCTGATCACTGAAGCTTTCTTT.